The rows below give T cell receptor beta chains drawn from one sample of a study of cytomegalovirus exposure and HLA in healthy donors. This table comes from immunoSEQ multiplex PCR, and its TCRdb copy is limited to in-frame clones, with some not included. The sample has about 120,000 clones; about 81% are singletons. Sequencing was performed on PBMCs. The origin of the receptors is a man aged 40-50 years in good health and CMV-seronegative. Both conserved end residues are part of each CDR3. The D gene is left open where the match is weak. Part of the rows lack a size; the others show once, few, many or a class for expanded clones.

CDR3 DNA: TGTGCCAGTAGTAAGGGAGACATTCAGTACTTC; CDR3 protein: CASSKGDIQYF; clone size: NA; J gene: TRBJ2-4; D gene: NA; V gene: TRBV19
CDR3 DNA: TGTGCCACCAGCAGAAGGACAGGAGGAAACACCATATATTTT; CDR3 protein: CATSRRTGGNTIYF; clone size: NA; J gene: TRBJ1-3; D gene: TRBD1; V gene: TRBV15
CDR3 DNA: TGTGCCAGCAGACCCCCTAGCGGGGCATTCACAGATACGCAGTATTTT; CDR3 protein: CASRPPSGAFTDTQYF; clone size: NA; J gene: TRBJ2-3; D gene: TRBD2; V gene: TRBV11-1
CDR3 DNA: TGTGCCAGCAGTTACGAGAGCTCCTACAATGAGCAGTTCTTC; CDR3 protein: CASSYESSYNEQFF; clone size: few; J gene: TRBJ2-1; D gene: NA; V gene: TRBV6-6
CDR3 DNA: TGTGCCAGCAGCTTAGCGATTAGCGGGAGGCCCCATTACTGGGAGCAGTACTTC; CDR3 protein: CASSLAISGRPHYWEQYF; clone size: NA; J gene: TRBJ2-7; D gene: TRBD2; V gene: TRBV7-2
CDR3 DNA: TGTGCCAGCAGTCCCCCTAGCGGAGGCTACAATGAGCAGTTCTTC; CDR3 protein: CASSPPSGGYNEQFF; clone size: once; J gene: TRBJ2-1; D gene: TRBD2; V gene: TRBV27
CDR3 DNA: TGTGCCAGCCGAAGGTCGGGGTCTCCTGGGGCCAACGTCCTGACTTTC; CDR3 protein: CASRRSGSPGANVLTF; clone size: NA; J gene: TRBJ2-6; D gene: NA; V gene: TRBV28
CDR3 DNA: TGCAGCGTTGCGTTCGGAGCTGAGCAGTTCTTC; CDR3 protein: CSVAFGAEQFF; clone size: NA; J gene: TRBJ2-1; D gene: NA; V gene: TRBV29-1
CDR3 DNA: TGTGCCAGCAGCTTAGCGGCAGGAGGTGACGGCTACACCTTC; CDR3 protein: CASSLAAGGDGYTF; clone size: NA; J gene: TRBJ1-2; D gene: NA; V gene: TRBV7-2
CDR3 DNA: TGTGCCTCTGCGACGGAGGCTAACTATGGCTACACCTTC; CDR3 protein: CASATEANYGYTF; clone size: NA; J gene: TRBJ1-2; D gene: NA; V gene: TRBV30
CDR3 DNA: TGTGCCAGCAGTGACACTAGCGGGGGGACAGAGACCCAGTACTTC; CDR3 protein: CASSDTSGGTETQYF; clone size: NA; J gene: TRBJ2-5; D gene: TRBD2; V gene: TRBV6-4
CDR3 DNA: TGTGCTAGTGGTCCCAGATCCCCGGGGGATGGCTACACCTTC; CDR3 protein: CASGPRSPGDGYTF; clone size: NA; J gene: TRBJ1-2; D gene: NA; V gene: TRBV12-5
CDR3 DNA: TGCGCCAGCAGCCAAGATAGGAGGGTTTTCGAAAAACTGTTTTTT; CDR3 protein: CASSQDRRVFEKLFF; clone size: NA; J gene: TRBJ1-4; D gene: NA; V gene: TRBV4-3
CDR3 DNA: TGTGCCATCAGTGAGGGTGCGGGGGAAGCTTTCTTT; CDR3 protein: CAISEGAGEAFF; clone size: few; J gene: TRBJ1-1; D gene: NA; V gene: TRBV10-3
CDR3 DNA: TGTGCCTGGAGTGAAGGATTCGGGGGGCGCGGGGTCTATGGCTACACCTTC; CDR3 protein: CAWSEGFGGRGVYGYTF; clone size: NA; J gene: TRBJ1-2; D gene: NA; V gene: TRBV30
CDR3 DNA: TGTGCCAGTAGTCCGAGCCTCACAGGGGGGACTGAAGCTTTCTTT; CDR3 protein: CASSPSLTGGTEAFF; clone size: NA; J gene: TRBJ1-1; D gene: TRBD1; V gene: TRBV19
CDR3 DNA: TGTGCCAGCAGTTCCAGGCCTGGTCAGACCTACGAGCAGTACTTC; CDR3 protein: CASSSRPGQTYEQYF; clone size: NA; J gene: TRBJ2-7; D gene: NA; V gene: TRBV27